This T cell receptor beta chain was observed in a study of cytotoxic CD8 clonotypes in ibrutinib-treated CLL. Measured with immunoSEQ multiplex PCR; TCRdb has only the in-frame clones, and not every one. The table lists 150,000 to 200,000 clones, around nine tenths of them singletons. Study outcomes and limitations: Clonality at baseline surpassed age-matched healthy donors and tracked circulating CD8+ T-cell counts. On treatment, the uncommon public clonotypes contracted or remained stable. At progression, clonality fell back toward baseline after rising at ibrutinib response.

Worth noting for this clone: Its antigen is unidentified.

Germline loops: CDR1 MNHEY, CDR2 SMNVEV (reference sequence). Trimming took off 3 bases at V and 4 bases at J, with 12 bases between the two ends. The CDR3 length is 14 residues. Extraction of around 2 micrograms of genomic DNA from cryopreserved PBMCs supplied material for TCR beta libraries. This chain connects TRBV27 to TRBJ1-2, with a weak D call TRBD1 (6 bases). This TCR derives from a human donor with chronic lymphocytic leukemia. This specimen was PBMCs, taken at disease progression, from a patient treated with ibrutinib. CDR3 sequence: CASSFKGEGYGYTF. CDR3 nucleotides: TGTGCCAGCAGTTTTAAGGGGGAGGGCTATGGCTACACCTTC.